This T cell receptor beta chain emerged from a study of shared clonotypes between healthy human individuals. Subsets obtained from CD4+ cells comprised CD45RA+ naive and CD45RA-negative memory cells. TCRdb's table, derived via immunoSEQ multiplex PCR, lists solely in-frame clones and lacks some. The sample has over 1.5 million clones, 95% to 99% seen once. J lost 5 bases, V lost 9 bases, and 8 bases had no gene match. Germline CDR1 is SGDLS and CDR2 is YYNGEE. This CDR3 is built from 13 residues. The count of this clone is one. The specimen sequenced was naive CD4+ T cells sorted from blood. Subset given: CD45RA+ positively selected. This TCR was sampled from a young man in good health. This sequence joins TRBV9 and TRBJ2-5, with TRBD1 matching over 9 bases. The CDR3: CANSQGAVETQYF. CDR3 bases: TGTGCCAACTCACAGGGGGCGGTCGAGACCCAGTACTTC.